The 27 T cell receptor beta chains below come from one sample, sequenced in a study of T cell repertoires in cytomegalovirus infection. TCRdb re-analysed the reads in MiXCR, keeping a single row per CDR3 protein. Of 150,000 to 160,000 distinct CDR3 sequences listed, around 22% are singletons. Sequences were obtained from PBMCs. The receptors shown here come from a human donor in good health (CMV status not recorded). Some clones in this sample may be carry-over from other donors' samples.

The chain carries TRBV27 and TRBJ1-5, with 10 positions matching TRBD1. The germline gives CDR1 MNHEY, CDR2 SMNVEV (reference sequence). This CDR3 has 14 amino acids. Losses at the gene ends were 7 bases for V and 6 bases for J; bases not matched to a gene: 6. CDR3 residues: CASKGTGEGQPQHF. DNA for the CDR3: TGTGCCAGCAAGGGGACAGGGGAAGGTCAGCCCCAGCATTTT.

This clonotype was detected a few times. The rearrangement links TRBV20-1 to TRBJ2-6; no clear D gene. Trimming left V 6 bases short and J 0 bases short, with 12 bases between. In germline, CDR1 is DFQATT, CDR2 SNEGSKA (reference sequence). The CDR3 contains 15 residues. The CDR3 nucleotides are TGCAGTGCCCCGCGGAGAGACTCTGGGGCCAACGTCCTGACTTTC. It is translated as CSAPRRDSGANVLTF.

This clonotype was observed a handful of times. The chain joins TRBV6-5 to TRBJ2-5, with 11 bases matching TRBD1. The CDR3 spans 15 residues. The germline V gene has CDR1 MNHEY and CDR2 SVGAGI. Unmatched junction bases numbered 4, after V lost 3 bases and J lost 4 bases. CDR3 sequence reads: CASSYGGTGGETQYF. For the CDR3, the DNA is TGTGCCAGCAGTTATGGGGGGACAGGGGGAGAGACCCAGTACTTC.

CDR3 nucleotide sequence: TGTGCCAGCAGCTTGACTAGCGGGATTACGCGCTACAATGAGCAGTTCTTC. Translation: CASSLTSGITRYNEQFF. The chain recombines TRBV7-6 with TRBJ2-1, with 11 positions matching TRBD2. CDR3 size: 17 residues. Trimming cost V 3 bases and J 3 bases; bases outside gene matches: 7. Germline CDR1 SGHVS, CDR2 FNYEAQ.

The rearrangement links TRBV11-2 to TRBJ2-5; 8 bases line up with TRBD2. After removal of 3 bases from V and 2 bases from J, the junction contained 5 bases not matched to a gene. CDR3 length equals 15 residues. Germline-derived CDR1 and CDR2 are SGHAT and FQNNGV. CDR3: CASSFVGGVQETQYF. The CDR3 bases are TGTGCCAGCAGCTTCGTCGGGGGGGTTCAAGAGACCCAGTACTTC.

This clonotype was observed a handful of times. The chain couples TRBV7-2 to TRBJ2-2; D unclear. The CDR3 is 13 amino acids. The germline V and J ends were trimmed by 2 bases and 2 bases, with 3 bases remaining between them. CDR1 and CDR2 (germline): SGHTA, FQGNSA. CDR3 DNA sequence: TGTGCCAGCAGCTTACCTAACACCGGGGAGCTGTTTTTT. This translates into CASSLPNTGELFF.

V gene TRBV12-3 or TRBV12-4 combines with J gene TRBJ2-3; tentative D call: TRBD1 (5 bases). The CDR3 covers 15 residues. V dropped 5 bases and J dropped 1 base, with 13 bases sitting between them. This CDR3 reads CASSPFGARTDTQYF. Here the CDR3 DNA reads TGTGCCAGCAGTCCCTTTGGGGCACGCACAGATACGCAGTATTTT.

This clonotype was detected only a few times. In DNA, the CDR3 is TGTGCCAGCAGTTTAAAAAGGGGGCTCGGAGAGCAGTACTTC. Protein: CASSLKRGLGEQYF. The chain uses TRBV28 and TRBJ2-7, with 7 bases lining up with TRBD1. The CDR3 is 14 residues long. The germline gives CDR1 MDHEN, CDR2 SYDVKM. Trimming at V came to 2 bases and at J to 7 bases, leaving 8 bases not matched to a gene.

Many counts were recorded for this clonotype. CDR3 protein: CASSPLAGGPKEQFF. The CDR3 DNA reads TGTGCCAGCAGTCCTCTAGCGGGGGGGCCGAAAGAGCAGTTCTTC. The chain employs TRBV7-2 and TRBJ2-1, with 12 bases fitting TRBD2. The CDR3 is made up of 15 amino acids. Looked up from germline, CDR1 is SGHTA and CDR2 is FQGNSA. Trimming took 6 bases from V and 10 from J; bases not matched to a gene: 10.

This clonotype was recorded a few times. The V and J genes are TRBV5-6 and TRBJ1-4; D call uncertain. The germline V and J ends were trimmed by 1 base and 12 bases, with 13 bases remaining between them. The CDR3 sequence is 13 residues long. CDR1 and CDR2 (germline): SGHDT, YYEEEE. CDR3 loop: CASSLWSWGELFF. The DNA of the CDR3 is TGTGCCAGCAGCTTGTGGTCTTGGGGAGAACTGTTTTTT.

The chain recombines TRBV7-9 with TRBJ2-5; 10 bases agree with TRBD2. Per germline, CDR1 SEHNR and CDR2 FQNEAQ (reference sequence). Unmatched junction bases numbered 1, after V lost 7 bases and J lost 5 bases. The CDR3 spans 12 residues. The CDR3 DNA reads TGTGCCAGCAAGGGACTAGCGGAGACCCAGTACTTC. The encoded protein is CASKGLAETQYF.

This clonotype was recorded a few times. The gene calls are TRBV7-9 and TRBJ2-6, with a possible D match to TRBD1 (5 bases). This CDR3 region has 16 residues. The V and J ends lost 3 bases and 3 bases respectively, with 12 bases between them. From germline, CDR1 is SEHNR and CDR2 FQNEAQ (reference sequence). For the CDR3, the DNA is TGTGCCAGCAGCTTTTCCCAGGGATATGGGGCCAACGTCCTGACTTTC. Protein product: CASSFSQGYGANVLTF.

The chain links TRBV7-8 to TRBJ2-2; D not certain. CDR1 is SGHVS and CDR2 is FQNEAQ in the germline V gene. V was trimmed by 1 base and J by 7 bases, leaving 16 bases between them. The CDR3 runs 16 residues. The CDR3 protein is CASSLVGPLGVGELFF. The CDR3 region has the DNA TGTGCCAGCAGCTTAGTTGGTCCCCTTGGCGTCGGGGAGCTGTTTTTT. Together with reference TRBV7-8 and TRBJ2-2, the CDR3 gives the full variable domain: GAGVSQSPRYKVAKRGQDVALRCDPISGHVSLFWYQQALGQGPEFLTYFQNEAQLDKSGLPSDRFFAERPEGSVSTLKIQRTQQEDSAVYLCASSLVGPLGVGELFFGEGSRLTVL.

This clonotype appeared a few times. V is TRBV6-5 and J is TRBJ1-3; possibly TRBD1 for D (5 bases). Germline assignment: CDR1 MNHEY and CDR2 SVGAGI. The CDR3 covers 15 residues. V was cut by 0 bases and J by 4 bases, with 10 bases left in between. The CDR3 DNA reads TGTGCCAGCAGTTACTCCCGGGGGATCGGAAACACCATATATTTT. Amino acid sequence: CASSYSRGIGNTIYF.

The V call is TRBV5-1, the J call TRBJ2-7; possible D gene TRBD2, 6 bases. Germline V gene lookup returns CDR1 SGHRS and CDR2 YFSETQ. The V end lost 4 bases, the J end lost 2 bases, and 16 bases lay between the germline ends. The CDR3 loop spans 15 amino acids. The CDR3 reads CASSPGGSSAYEQYF. In nucleotides, the CDR3 is TGCGCCAGCAGCCCAGGAGGGTCTAGCGCCTACGAGCAGTACTTC.

This clonotype was detected a few times. The chain combines TRBV5-1 with TRBJ1-2; no definite D call. The CDR3 sequence is 14 residues long. Trimming shortened V by 0 bases and J by 1 base, and 7 bases separated the two germline ends. Germline V gene sequence: CDR1 SGHRS, CDR2 YFSETQ. The CDR3 region has the DNA TGCGCCAGCAGCTTGGACTCGAATAACTATGGCTACACCTTC. Translated: CASSLDSNNYGYTF.

Turning to this clonotype: A read error is possible here, since a much larger clone lies one base away. The chain links TRBV7-6 to TRBJ2-5; D gene unclear. The germline CDR1 and CDR2 sequences are SGHVS and FNYEAQ. Trimming shortened V by 5 bases and J by 4 bases, and 17 bases separated the two germline ends. The length of the CDR3 is 15 residues. CDR3 DNA sequence: TGTGCCAGCAGCAAATGGGCAGAAATGGTAGAGACCCAGTACTTC. It codes for CASSKWAEMVETQYF.

Many counts were recorded for this clonotype. The chain joins TRBV7-8 to TRBJ2-7; no definite D call. The V gene lost 6 bases and the J gene lost 2 bases, with 8 bases spanning the gap. The CDR3 length is 12 residues. Germline V gene lookup returns CDR1 SGHVS and CDR2 FQNEAQ. The CDR3 sequence is CASSLWAYEQYF. Written as DNA, the CDR3 is TGTGCCAGCAGTTTGTGGGCCTACGAGCAGTACTTC.

Ten or more counts support this clonotype. The chain couples TRBV7-3 to TRBJ2-1; TRBD2 matches 7 bases. J was trimmed by 5 bases and V by 4 bases; bases with no gene match: 5. The germline V gene has CDR1 SGHTA and CDR2 FQGTGA. The CDR3 length is 14 residues. The chain's CDR3 is CASSWDYQNNEQFF. CDR3 coding DNA: TGTGCCAGCAGCTGGGACTACCAAAACAATGAGCAGTTCTTC.

This clonotype was counted between two and nine times. The J gene is TRBJ2-5, the V gene TRBV5-1; a weak D match, TRBD1 (6 bases). This CDR3 region has 15 residues. Per the germline V gene, CDR1 is SGHRS and CDR2 is YFSETQ. Trimming took 0 bases from V and 4 from J, leaving 13 bases between them. CDR3 in amino acids: CASSLGQVERETQYF. CDR3 coding DNA: TGCGCCAGCAGCTTGGGACAGGTTGAACGAGAGACCCAGTACTTC.

This clonotype was seen ten or more times. This chain joins TRBV7-2 and TRBJ2-3, with 9 bases lining up with TRBD2. Germline CDR1 reads SGHTA; CDR2 reads FQGNSA. Trimming took 2 bases from V and 0 from J; bases not matched to a gene: 3. The CDR3 runs to 16 residues. CDR3 protein: CASSLTSGLSTDTQYF. CDR3 DNA: TGTGCCAGCAGCTTAACTAGCGGGCTAAGCACAGATACGCAGTATTTT.

This clonotype has only one observation. The V gene is TRBV3-1, the J gene TRBJ2-5, with 7 bases aligning to TRBD1. The CDR3 loop spans 14 amino acids. V shed 3 bases and J 2 bases; nucleotides not matched to a gene: 3. In germline, CDR1 is LGHDT, CDR2 YNNKEL (reference sequence). CDR3 nucleotides: TGTGCCAGCAGCCACCGGGACAGACAAGAGACCCAGTACTTC. Protein: CASSHRDRQETQYF.

This clonotype was picked up a small number of times. The CDR3 coding sequence is TGCAGTGCTAGAGATAGGGACAGGGGGCACGAGCAGTACTTC. Translation gives CSARDRDRGHEQYF. The chain recombines TRBV20-1 with TRBJ2-7; 12 bases map to TRBD1. V dropped 0 bases and J dropped 5; count of bases not matched to a gene: 2. The CDR3 spans 14 residues. The germline CDR1 and CDR2 sequences are DFQATT and SNEGSKA (reference sequence).

The sample holds a few counts of this clonotype. V usage is TRBV6-2 or TRBV6-3 and J usage is TRBJ2-7; no reliable D call. The V and J ends lost 4 bases and 5 bases respectively, with 9 bases between them. Germline V lookup: CDR1 MNHEY, CDR2 SVGEGT. The CDR3 has 12 amino acids. The CDR3 DNA sequence: TGTGCCAGCAGTTCCGTCCTTGACGAGCAGTACTTC. Translating gives CASSSVLDEQYF.

In its sample, this clonotype was seen a few times. V usage is TRBV7-8 and J usage is TRBJ2-1, with 12 bases aligning to TRBD2. After removal of 5 bases from V and 6 bases from J, the junction contained 5 bases not matched to a gene. The CDR3 is made up of 15 amino acids. Germline V CDR1 and CDR2: SGHVS, FQNEAQ. CDR3 DNA sequence: TGTGCCAGCAGCGCCAGGACTAGCGGGACCAATGAGCAGTTCTTC. Protein sequence: CASSARTSGTNEQFF.

The CDR3 spells CASSILDSNQETQYF. The CDR3 nucleotides are TGTGCCAGTAGTATATTGGACAGCAACCAAGAGACCCAGTACTTC. The chain uses TRBV19 and TRBJ2-5, with D maybe TRBD1 (6 bases). CDR1 is LNHDA, CDR2 SQIVND, per germline (reference sequence). Trimming removed 2 bases at V and 0 bases at J, with 10 bases between. This CDR3 is built from 15 residues.

This clonotype was detected ten times or more. The V gene is TRBV28, the J gene TRBJ1-2; D is undetermined. The length of the CDR3 is 14 residues. V was trimmed by 3 bases and J by 1 base, leaving 9 bases between them. CDR1 MDHEN and CDR2 SYDVKM come from the germline V gene. CDR3 loop: CASSFLTGNYGYTF. The DNA for the CDR3 is TGTGCCAGCAGTTTCTTGACGGGTAACTATGGCTACACCTTC.